Listed below are T cell receptor beta chains from one sample, sequenced in a study of shared clonotypes between healthy human individuals. Here immunoSEQ multiplex PCR was the method, and the copy in TCRdb shows in-frame clones only, minus some. The top ten hold about 0.39% of the sample, which has some 2,500,000 clones, more than 85% seen once. Sequencing was performed on naive CD4+ T cells from PBMCs. All receptors come from a young man in good health. Some clones in this sample may be carry-over from other donors' samples. Both conserved end residues are part of each CDR3. The D gene is left open where the match is weak.

>TRBJ2-5|TRBD2|TRBV7-2
TGTGCCAGCAGCTCCGGACTAGCGGGAGGGCCTGAGACCCAGTACTTC
CASSSGLAGGPETQYF
>TRBJ1-1|TRBD1|TRBV7-3
TGTGCCAGCAGCTCCTCGACAGGGGCTACCACTGAAGCTTTCTTT
CASSSSTGATTEAFF
>TRBJ2-7|-|TRBV6-5
TGTGCCAGCAGTTACGGGCAAGTCCTCTACGAGCAGTACTTC
CASSYGQVLYEQYF
>TRBJ1-2|TRBD1|TRBV9
TGTGCCAGCAGCGTAGTCACGGCAGGGACAGGGGATGGCTACACCTTC
CASSVVTAGTGDGYTF
>TRBJ1-1|TRBD1|TRBV6-1
TGTGCCAGCAGTGGGACCACAGGGGGAGGCACTGAAGCTTTCTTT
CASSGTTGGGTEAFF
>TRBJ2-2|-|TRBV5-6
TGTGCCAGCGCCCCGGGTGGCGGGGCCACCGGGGAGCTGTTTTTT
CASAPGGGATGELFF
>TRBJ2-1|TRBD1|TRBV30
TGTGCCTGGAGTGTAAGGACAGGGGGCAATGAGCAGTTCTTC
CAWSVRTGGNEQFF
>TRBJ2-5|-|TRBV6-5
TGTGCCACCACTGCCCCCATAGAGACCCAGTACTTC
CATTAPIETQYF
>TRBJ1-1|-|TRBV10-3
TGTGCCATCAGTGAGGGGGGCACTGAAGCTTTCTTT
CAISEGGTEAFF
>TRBJ2-1|-|TRBV7-2
TGTGCCAGCAGCCAACCCAGACCCGGGACCTACAATGAGCAGTTCTTC
CASSQPRPGTYNEQFF
>TRBJ2-5|-|TRBV5-1
TGCGCCAGCAGCTTTGAAGACAGAACCCAAGAGACCCAGTACTTC
CASSFEDRTQETQYF